This entry lists 28 T cell receptor beta chains sequenced from one sample in a study of T cell responses to AZD1222 COVID-19 vaccine. The data were produced by immunoSEQ multiplex PCR, yet TCRdb's version contains in-frame clones alone and is incomplete. This table holds about 84,000 clones, 87% found once. The sequencing here drew on peripheral blood, taken on day 0 of AZD1222 vaccination. Source of these receptors: an adult in good health.

The CDR3 here is CASSQGRVEGVEAFF. DNA for the CDR3: TGCGCCAGCAGCCAAGGGCGGGTCGAGGGGGTTGAAGCTTTCTTT. The chain joins TRBV4-3 to TRBJ1-1, with D perhaps matching TRBD1 (6 bases). V was shortened by 1 base and J by 7 bases, with 16 bases between the two germline ends. The CDR3 runs to 15 residues. Germline V lookup: CDR1 LGHNA, CDR2 YSLEER.

The chain combines TRBV5-1 with TRBJ2-5, with D possibly being TRBD1 (5 bases). Germline CDR1 SGHRS, CDR2 YFSETQ. Trimming pared 4 bases from V and 5 bases from J, leaving 12 bases between. The CDR3 has 13 residues. The CDR3 region is CASSQQERETQYF. CDR3 DNA sequence: TGCGCCAGCAGCCAACAGGAGAGGGAGACCCAGTACTTC. The full variable domain, its missing parts supplied by reference TRBV5-1 and TRBJ2-5, is KAGVTQTPRYLIKTRGQQVTLSCSPISGHRSVSWYQQTPGQGLQFLFEYFSETQRNKGNFPGRFSGRQFSNSRSEMNVSTLELGDSALYLCASSQQERETQYFGPGTRLLVL.

This clone turned up a few times. Other DNA sequences from this sample encode an identical CDR3 as well. The chain couples TRBV19 to TRBJ1-1; 7 bases map to TRBD1. Germline CDR1 LNHDA, CDR2 SQIVND (reference sequence). The CDR3 spans 12 residues. V shed 5 bases, J shed 7 bases, and the junction held 4 bases outside the gene matches. CDR3 nucleotide sequence: TGTGCCAGTAGTTCCCGACAGGGTGAAGCTTTCTTT. This sequence encodes CASSSRQGEAFF.

The chain is built from TRBV7-6 and TRBJ2-1; 10 bases align to TRBD2. Trimming took 4 bases from V and 4 from J; bases not matched to a gene: 16. Germline V CDR1 and CDR2: SGHVS, FNYEAQ. CDR3 length: 19 residues. CDR3 protein: CASSSRAGGPVGSYNEQFF. CDR3 nucleotides: TGTGCCAGCAGCTCCCGAGCGGGAGGGCCAGTTGGTAGTTACAATGAGCAGTTCTTC.

The chain couples TRBV18 to TRBJ2-7; D gene ambiguous. V was shortened by 4 bases and J by 2 bases, with 9 bases between the two germline ends. CDR1 is KGHSH, CDR2 LQKENI, per germline. The CDR3 length is 13 residues. For the CDR3, the DNA is TGTGCCAGCTCACGAGACAAGGCCTACGAGCAGTACTTC. This gives the protein CASSRDKAYEQYF.

The V call is TRBV4-1, the J call TRBJ1-2; D remains unclear. Trimming shortened V by 0 bases and J by 4 bases, and 15 bases separated the two germline ends. Germline V gene lookup returns CDR1 MGHRA and CDR2 YSYEKL. This CDR3 is 16 amino acids long. CDR3 residues: CASSQEAGHGSYGYTF. The CDR3 DNA reads TGCGCCAGCAGCCAAGAGGCAGGCCATGGCAGCTATGGCTACACCTTC.

The rearrangement links TRBV6-5 to TRBJ2-1; either TRBD1 or TRBD2 may fit D (5 bases each). Deletions cut 2 bases from V and 5 bases from J, with 13 bases between. The CDR3 spans 15 residues. Per germline, CDR1 MNHEY and CDR2 SVGAGI. The CDR3 region has the DNA TGTGCCAGCAGTTACCTGGCCGGGGCCAACAATGAGCAGTTCTTC. This encodes CASSYLAGANNEQFF.

The V and J genes are TRBV19 and TRBJ2-3; 10 bases are a match to TRBD2. The junction had 12 bases not matched to a gene; V was cut back by 3 bases and J by 3 bases. CDR3 size: 18 residues. Looked up from germline, CDR1 is LNHDA and CDR2 is SQIVND (reference sequence). CDR3 coding DNA: TGTGCCAGTAGTATTCTTCCAGCGGGAGGGCCACAGACAGATACGCAGTATTTT. Translating it yields CASSILPAGGPQTDTQYF.

The chain recombines TRBV6-6 with TRBJ1-2; D is unclear. CDR1 is MNHNY, CDR2 SVGAGI, per germline (reference sequence). This CDR3 comprises 16 residues. V shed 5 bases and J shed 0 bases, with 16 bases lying between them. Written as DNA, the CDR3 is TGTGCCAGCAGTAACGGGCCCCGGTTTGCTAACTATGGCTACACCTTC. Translation: CASSNGPRFANYGYTF.

This sequence joins TRBV19 and TRBJ2-1, with 16 bases aligning to TRBD2. The CDR3 consists of 18 residues. V lost 6 bases, J lost 1 base, and 6 bases stayed unmatched. Germline V gene sequence: CDR1 LNHDA, CDR2 SQIVND (reference sequence). CDR3 protein: CASRSPGLAGGSYNEQFF. As DNA, the CDR3 is TGTGCCAGTAGGTCCCCGGGACTAGCGGGAGGGTCCTACAATGAGCAGTTCTTC. Complete variable domain (other parts from reference TRBV19 and TRBJ2-1): DGGITQSPKYLFRKEGQNVTLSCEQNLNHDAMYWYRQDPGQGLRLIYYSQIVNDFQKGDIAEGYSVSREKKESFPLTVTSAQKNPTAFYLCASRSPGLAGGSYNEQFFGPGTRLTVL.

The chain recombines TRBV2 with TRBJ1-2, with 7 bases identical to TRBD1. Germline-derived CDR1 and CDR2 are SNHLY and FYNNEI. The CDR3 consists of 13 residues. Unmatched junction bases numbered 5, after V lost 8 bases and J lost 2 bases. CDR3: CASGRGPNYGYTF. The CDR3 DNA follows: TGTGCCAGCGGTAGGGGGCCAAACTATGGCTACACCTTC.

The chain uses TRBV12-5 and TRBJ1-1; 8 bases fit TRBD1. The CDR3 runs to 14 residues. The V gene's germline CDR1 is LGHNT and CDR2 FRNRAP. V was pared by 5 bases and J by 4 bases, with 6 bases of the junction left unmatched. CDR3 loop: CASGPQGASTEAFF. The CDR3 coding sequence is TGTGCTAGTGGTCCTCAGGGGGCGAGCACTGAAGCTTTCTTT.

The chain carries TRBV9 and TRBJ2-1; 8 bases are a match to TRBD2. Germline V CDR1 and CDR2: SGDLS, YYNGEE. The V segment lost 3 bases and the J segment 7 bases; nucleotides outside the gene matches: 12. The CDR3 has 16 residues. The CDR3 nucleotides are TGTGCCAGCAGCGCCGACCCGGGGGGGAGAGTAAATGAGCAGTTCTTC. It is translated as CASSADPGGRVNEQFF.

J is TRBJ2-2 and V is TRBV15; 7 nucleotides agree with TRBD1. The CDR3 has 16 amino acids. Germline CDR1 is LNHNV and CDR2 is YYDKDF (reference sequence). V trimming: 2 bases; J trimming: 2 bases; junction bases outside the gene matches: 5. CDR3 in DNA: TGTGCCACCAGCAGATCCCGGGACAGCAACACCGGGGAGCTGTTTTTT. Protein product: CATSRSRDSNTGELFF.

This chain joins TRBV19 and TRBJ2-2, with TRBD2 as a possible D gene (5 bases). Trimming cost V 5 bases and J 0 bases, with 10 bases left between them. CDR3 length: 15 residues. Germline assignment: CDR1 LNHDA and CDR2 SQIVND (reference sequence). The chain's CDR3 is CASSSSSANTGELFF. CDR3 in DNA: TGTGCCAGTAGTTCTAGCAGCGCGAACACCGGGGAGCTGTTTTTT.

The chain employs TRBV18 and TRBJ1-2; maybe TRBD1 (5 bases). Looked up from germline, CDR1 is KGHSH and CDR2 is LQKENI. This CDR3 is built from 14 residues. V was pared by 0 bases and J by 8 bases, with 13 bases between. The DNA of the CDR3 is TGTGCCAGCTCACCACCCCCAGACCAGGGAGGCTACACCTTC. This encodes CASSPPPDQGGYTF. Full variable domain (outside the CDR3, taken from reference TRBV18 and TRBJ1-2): NAGVMQNPRHLVRRRGQEARLRCSPMKGHSHVYWYRQLPEEGLKFMVYLQKENIIDESGMPKERFSAEFPKEGPSILRIQQVVRGDSAAYFCASSPPPDQGGYTFGSGTRLTVV.

The chain is built from TRBV6-5 and TRBJ1-4; tentatively, D is TRBD1 (5 bases). V lost 0 bases to trimming and J lost 6 bases, with 11 bases between them. Germline values: CDR1 MNHEY, CDR2 SVGAGI. This CDR3 contains 15 residues. CDR3 protein: CASSYSNRGDEKLFF. DNA for the CDR3: TGTGCCAGCAGTTACTCTAATCGAGGGGATGAAAAACTGTTTTTT.

CDR3 in amino acids: CASSRQRNYGYTF. The CDR3 region has the DNA TGTGCCAGCAGCCGACAGCGGAACTATGGCTACACCTTC. The chain carries TRBV7-2 and TRBJ1-2, with D tentatively TRBD1 (5 bases). The germline gives CDR1 SGHTA, CDR2 FQGNSA. V lost 5 bases and J 2 bases, leaving 9 bases between the germline ends. The CDR3 loop spans 13 amino acids.

This clone was seen just once. The chain carries TRBV11-2 and TRBJ2-7; 7 bases are shared with TRBD2. Germline values: CDR1 SGHAT, CDR2 FQNNGV. The CDR3 has 14 residues. V shed 5 bases, J shed 3 bases, and the junction held 7 bases outside the gene matches. CDR3 region: CASSRSGSLYEQYF. The CDR3 bases are TGTGCCAGCAGCCGTAGCGGGTCCCTCTACGAGCAGTACTTC.

In this sample, this clone turned up a few times. This chain uses TRBV6-5 with TRBJ2-3; a weak D match, TRBD1 (6 bases). With 0 bases removed from V and 6 bases from J, the gap between germline ends came to 7 bases. This CDR3 has 13 amino acids. CDR1 is MNHEY, CDR2 SVGAGI, per germline. This CDR3 is CASSYSRGDTQYF. The CDR3 nucleotides are TGTGCCAGCAGTTACTCGAGGGGGGATACGCAGTATTTT.

The chain joins TRBV5-3 to TRBJ2-7, with D perhaps matching TRBD2 (5 bases). TRBV5-3 qualifies as an ORF whose function is uncertain. The V end was cut by 0 bases, the J end by 2 bases, with 9 bases between. CDR3 length equals 14 residues. CDR3 loop: CARSLVLAAYEQYF. CDR3 bases: TGTGCCAGAAGCTTGGTCCTAGCAGCCTACGAGCAGTACTTC.

The chain carries TRBV3-1 (or the pseudogene TRBV3-2) and TRBJ2-5; the D call may be TRBD1 or TRBD2 (5 bases each). Looked up from germline, CDR1 is LGHDT and CDR2 is YNNKEL (reference sequence). The CDR3 extends over 14 amino acids. With 2 bases removed from V and 3 bases from J, the gap between germline ends came to 10 bases. CDR3 sequence: CASSQRGAEETQYF. The CDR3 DNA reads as TGTGCCAGCAGCCAACGAGGGGCAGAAGAGACCCAGTACTTC.

The chain recombines TRBV6-6 with TRBJ2-1; D is unclear. This CDR3 has 11 residues. Deletions cut 8 bases from V and 7 bases from J, with 9 bases between. From germline, CDR1 is MNHNY and CDR2 SVGAGI (reference sequence). In DNA form, the CDR3 reads TGTGCCAGCCTAGTCATGAATGAGCAGTTCTTC. This gives the protein CASLVMNEQFF.

V gene TRBV6-5 combines with J gene TRBJ1-6, with D uncertain. The germline gives CDR1 MNHEY, CDR2 SVGAGI. V shed 6 bases and J shed 5 bases, with 17 bases lying between them. The CDR3 runs 16 residues. The DNA for the CDR3 is TGTGCCAGCAGATACGGAGTCCAGGCCCATAATTCACCCCTCCACTTT. Its protein is CASRYGVQAHNSPLHF.

V gene TRBV6-2 or TRBV6-3 combines with J gene TRBJ2-3; TRBD2 might be the D (6 bases). The length of the CDR3 is 19 residues. The germline gives CDR1 MNHEY, CDR2 SVGEGT. V was trimmed by 6 bases and J by 0 bases, leaving 25 bases between them. CDR3: CASSPSPPGSGSSTDTQYF. The CDR3 DNA follows: TGTGCCAGCAGCCCTTCCCCCCCCGGGAGTGGATCGAGCACAGATACGCAGTATTTT.

This clone was seen more than once but under ten times. The chain uses TRBV9 and TRBJ2-1; 10 bases align to TRBD1. The CDR3 extends over 15 amino acids. Germline CDR1 is SGDLS and CDR2 is YYNGEE. Losses at the gene ends were 2 bases for V and 6 bases for J; bases not matched to a gene: 5. This CDR3 is CASSVAGQGRNEQFF. The DNA of the CDR3 is TGTGCCAGCAGCGTTGCGGGACAGGGGCGCAATGAGCAGTTCTTC. The complete variable domain, with remaining parts taken from reference TRBV9 and TRBJ2-1, reads DSGVTQTPKHLITATGQRVTLRCSPRSGDLSVYWYQQSLDQGLQFLIQYYNGEERAKGNILERFSAQQFPDLHSELNLSSLELGDSALYFCASSVAGQGRNEQFFGPGTRLTVL.

The chain has TRBV7-9 and TRBJ2-1, with 8 bases matching TRBD1. Unmatched junction bases numbered 10, after V lost 5 bases and J lost 7 bases. The length of the CDR3 is 15 residues. CDR1 is SEHNR and CDR2 is FQNEAQ in the germline V gene (reference sequence). CDR3 sequence reads: CASSLGDRLGNEQFF. In nucleotides, the CDR3 is TGTGCCAGCAGCCTTGGGGACAGGTTGGGGAATGAGCAGTTCTTC.

The V call is TRBV19, the J call TRBJ2-5; 7 bases fit TRBD1. V was pared by 5 bases and J by 5 bases, with 14 bases of the junction left unmatched. The V gene's germline CDR1 is LNHDA and CDR2 SQIVND (reference sequence). The CDR3 consists of 16 residues. CDR3 in amino acids: CASSGKGAHVQETQYF. As DNA, the CDR3 is TGTGCCAGTAGTGGTAAGGGGGCTCATGTCCAGGAGACCCAGTACTTC.